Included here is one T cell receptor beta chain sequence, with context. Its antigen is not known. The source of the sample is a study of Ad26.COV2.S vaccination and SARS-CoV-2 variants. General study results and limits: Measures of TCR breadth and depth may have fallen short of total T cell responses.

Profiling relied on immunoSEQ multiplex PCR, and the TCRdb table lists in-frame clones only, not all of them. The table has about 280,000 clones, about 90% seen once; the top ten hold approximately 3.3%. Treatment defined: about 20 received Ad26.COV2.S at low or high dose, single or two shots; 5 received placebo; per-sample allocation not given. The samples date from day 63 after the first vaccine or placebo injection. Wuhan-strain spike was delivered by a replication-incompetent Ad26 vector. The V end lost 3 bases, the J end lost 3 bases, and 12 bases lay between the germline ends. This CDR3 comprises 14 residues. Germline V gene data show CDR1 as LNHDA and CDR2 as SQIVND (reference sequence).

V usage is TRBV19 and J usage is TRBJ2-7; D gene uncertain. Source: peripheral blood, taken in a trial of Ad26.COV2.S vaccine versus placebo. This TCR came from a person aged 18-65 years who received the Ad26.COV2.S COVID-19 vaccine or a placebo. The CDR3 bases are TGTGCCAGTAGTATCAGCGTCCGCTTCTACGAGCAGTACTTC. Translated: CASSISVRFYEQYF.